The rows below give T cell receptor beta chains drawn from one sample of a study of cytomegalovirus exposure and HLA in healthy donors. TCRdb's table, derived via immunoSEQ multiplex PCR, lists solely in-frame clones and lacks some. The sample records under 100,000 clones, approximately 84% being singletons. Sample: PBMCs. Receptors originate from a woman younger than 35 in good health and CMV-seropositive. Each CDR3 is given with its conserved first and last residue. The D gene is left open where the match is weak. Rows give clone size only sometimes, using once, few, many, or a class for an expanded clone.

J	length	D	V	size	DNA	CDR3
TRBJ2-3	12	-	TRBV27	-	TGTGCCAGCAGTCCACGGTGGGATACGCAGTATTTT	CASSPRWDTQYF
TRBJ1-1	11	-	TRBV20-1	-	TGCAGTGCTAGGAATACAGCTGAAGCTTTCTTT	CSARNTAEAFF
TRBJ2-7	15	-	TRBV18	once	TGTGCCAGCTCAACAGCGCGGGACTTCACCTACGAGCAGTACTTC	CASSTARDFTYEQYF
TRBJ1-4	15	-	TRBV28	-	TGTGCCAGCAGGCTCACAGAAGAACTGGGTGAAAAACTGTTTTTT	CASRLTEELGEKLFF
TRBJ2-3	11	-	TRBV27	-	TGTGCCAGCAGTCGAGGAGATACGCAGTATTTT	CASSRGDTQYF
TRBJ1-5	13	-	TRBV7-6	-	TGTGCCAGCAGCTTTTGGGCCAATCAGCCCCAGCATTTT	CASSFWANQPQHF
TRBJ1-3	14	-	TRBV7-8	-	TGTGCCAGCAGTCGGAGAGAACTTGGAAACACCATATATTTT	CASSRRELGNTIYF
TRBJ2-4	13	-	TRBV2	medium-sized	TGTGCCAGCAGTGAGTGGGAGAAAAACATTCAGTACTTC	CASSEWEKNIQYF
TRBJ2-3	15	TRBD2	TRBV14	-	TGTGCCAGCAGCTATAGCGGGCGAAGCACAGATACGCAGTATTTT	CASSYSGRSTDTQYF
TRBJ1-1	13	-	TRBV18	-	TGTGCCAGCTCACCATTGCAGGACACTGAAGCTTTCTTT	CASSPLQDTEAFF
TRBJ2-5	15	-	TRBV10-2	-	TGCGCCAGCAGGTCGGGGTCGCAGGCTCAAGAGACCCAGTACTTC	CASRSGSQAQETQYF
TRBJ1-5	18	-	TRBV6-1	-	TGTGCCAGCAGTGAACCCTCGGGAGGGGGTTATAGCAATCAGCCCCAGCATTTT	CASSEPSGGGYSNQPQHF
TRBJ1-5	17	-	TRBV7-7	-	TGTGCCAGCAGCCCCTATCAGGCTCAGGGGATTAATCAGCCCCAGCATTTT	CASSPYQAQGINQPQHF
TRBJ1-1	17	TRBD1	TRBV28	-	TGTGCCAGCAGTTTTCGACAGGGTCGGGACATGAACACTGAAGCTTTCTTT	CASSFRQGRDMNTEAFF
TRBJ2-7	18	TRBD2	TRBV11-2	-	TGTGCCAGCAGCCCCCTGGGACTAGCGGGGGCCCACTCCTACGAGCAGTACTTC	CASSPLGLAGAHSYEQYF
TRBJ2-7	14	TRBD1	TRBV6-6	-	TGTGCCAGCAGTACGGACAGGGAACAGGACGAGCAGTACTTC	CASSTDREQDEQYF
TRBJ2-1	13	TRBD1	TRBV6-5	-	TGTGCCAGCAGCCGGGACAGGGGCCATGAGCAGTTCTTC	CASSRDRGHEQFF
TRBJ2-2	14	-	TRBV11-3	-	TGTGCCAGCAGCCAGACAGAATTTACCGGGGAGCTGTTTTTT	CASSQTEFTGELFF
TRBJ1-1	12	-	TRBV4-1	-	TGCGCCAGCAGGAAAGGAGGGACTGAAGCTTTCTTT	CASRKGGTEAFF
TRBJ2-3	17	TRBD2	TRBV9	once	TGTGCCAGCAGCGTAACACTAGCGGGGGGGACCACAGATACGCAGTATTTT	CASSVTLAGGTTDTQYF
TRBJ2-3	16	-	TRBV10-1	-	TGCGCCAGCAGTGAAAGGGGTAGCAGGTCCACAGATACGCAGTATTTT	CASSERGSRSTDTQYF
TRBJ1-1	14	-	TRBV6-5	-	TGTGCCAGCATCGCTACACCCGGGGTCACTGAAGCTTTCTTT	CASIATPGVTEAFF
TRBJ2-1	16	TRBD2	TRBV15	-	TGTGCCACCAGCGGGCTGATTGCGGGGGGGTACAATGAGCAGTTCTTC	CATSGLIAGGYNEQFF
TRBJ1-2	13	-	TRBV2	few	TGTGCCAGCAGTGAACGGGGAAGGAATGGCTACACCTTC	CASSERGRNGYTF
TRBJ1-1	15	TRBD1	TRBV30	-	TGTGCCTGGAGTTTCCTAAGGCGCAGGGGGGTTGAAGCTTTCTTT	CAWSFLRRRGVEAFF
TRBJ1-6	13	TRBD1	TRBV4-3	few	TGCGCCAGCAGCCAAACAGGGGCCGCACCCCTCCACTTT	CASSQTGAAPLHF
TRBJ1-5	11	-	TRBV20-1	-	TGCAGTGCGACACGTAATCAGCCCCAGCATTTT	CSATRNQPQHF
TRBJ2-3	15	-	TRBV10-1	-	TGCGCCAGCAGTGATCCGGGGGTCGGCACAGATACGCAGTATTTT	CASSDPGVGTDTQYF
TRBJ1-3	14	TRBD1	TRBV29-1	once	TGCAGCGCCGGACAGGCAATCTCTGGAAACACCATATATTTT	CSAGQAISGNTIYF
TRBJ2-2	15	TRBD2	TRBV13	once	TGTGCCAGCAGCTCGACTAGCGTCAACACCGGGGAGCTGTTTTTT	CASSSTSVNTGELFF
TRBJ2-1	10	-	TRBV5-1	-	TGCGCCACCCCACCCAGTGAGCAGTTCTTC	CATPPSEQFF
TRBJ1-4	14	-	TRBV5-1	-	TGCGCCAGCAGCCTAGACAGTACTAATGAAAAACTGTTTTTT	CASSLDSTNEKLFF
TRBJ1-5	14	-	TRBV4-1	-	TGCGCCAGCAGCCAAGTTGGGCGTAATCAGCCCCAGCATTTT	CASSQVGRNQPQHF